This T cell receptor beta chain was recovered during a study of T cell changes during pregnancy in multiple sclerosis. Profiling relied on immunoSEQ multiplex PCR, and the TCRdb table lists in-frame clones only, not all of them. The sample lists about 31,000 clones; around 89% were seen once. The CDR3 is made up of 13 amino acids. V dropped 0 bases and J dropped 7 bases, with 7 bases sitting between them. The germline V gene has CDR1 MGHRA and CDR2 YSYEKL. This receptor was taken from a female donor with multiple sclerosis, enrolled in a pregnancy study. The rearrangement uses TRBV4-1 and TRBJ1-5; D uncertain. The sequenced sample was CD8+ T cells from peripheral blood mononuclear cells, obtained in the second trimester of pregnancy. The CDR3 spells CASSQEILQPQHF. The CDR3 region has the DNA TGCGCCAGCAGCCAAGAGATACTACAGCCCCAGCATTTT.